The next 5 T cell receptor beta chains were all read from a single sample in a study of cytomegalovirus exposure and HLA in healthy donors. Profiled with immunoSEQ multiplex PCR; TCRdb holds only in-frame clones, not every one. The table records 200,000 to 300,000 clones, about 90% of them present only once. Sequencing was carried out using PBMCs. These receptor sequences come from a woman in her twenties or thirties in good health and CMV-seropositive.

With respect to this clone: Other DNA sequences within the sample encode an identical CDR3. The chain carries TRBV28 and TRBJ2-7, with TRBD2 matching over 7 bases. Germline CDR1 and CDR2: MDHEN and SYDVKM. The length of the CDR3 is 14 residues. V lost 3 bases and J lost 0; bases outside the gene matches: 2. The CDR3 sequence: CASSLSSGSYEQYF. DNA for the CDR3: TGTGCCAGCAGTTTGTCTAGCGGCTCCTACGAGCAGTACTTC.

V gene TRBV18 combines with J gene TRBJ2-7; 7 bases fit TRBD1. This CDR3 contains 13 residues. The V segment lost 3 bases and the J segment 3 bases; nucleotides outside the gene matches: 2. The germline gives CDR1 KGHSH, CDR2 LQKENI. DNA for the CDR3: TGTGCCAGCTCACCTGGACAGGTCTACGAGCAGTACTTC. Amino acid sequence: CASSPGQVYEQYF. Looking up the rest from reference TRBV18 and TRBJ2-7 gives the full variable domain: NAGVMQNPRHLVRRRGQEARLRCSPMKGHSHVYWYRQLPEEGLKFMVYLQKENIIDESGMPKERFSAEFPKEGPSILRIQQVVRGDSAAYFCASSPGQVYEQYFGPGTRLTVT.

This clone was detected only once. The gene calls are TRBV27 and TRBJ1-2; TRBD1 might be the D (5 bases). The germline V and J ends were trimmed by 3 bases and 8 bases, with 16 bases remaining between them. Germline V lookup: CDR1 MNHEY, CDR2 SMNVEV (reference sequence). This CDR3 comprises 14 residues. For the CDR3, the DNA is TGTGCCAGCAGTTTTTTAGGGGCAAGAGGCGGCTACACCTTC. Its protein product is CASSFLGARGGYTF.

CDR3 protein: CASQEGGNTEAFF. In DNA form, the CDR3 reads TGTGCCAGCCAAGAAGGGGGCAACACTGAAGCTTTCTTT. The chain is built from TRBV7-3 and TRBJ1-1; 7 nucleotides agree with TRBD1. Trimming removed 8 bases from V and 2 bases from J; junction bases left unmatched: 5. Germline V gives CDR1 SGHTA, CDR2 FQGTGA. The CDR3 runs to 13 residues.

The J gene is TRBJ1-2, the V gene TRBV2; the D gene is possibly TRBD1 (6 bases). The CDR3 sequence is 15 residues long. Germline CDR1 reads SNHLY; CDR2 reads FYNNEI. Trimming pared 2 bases from V and 4 bases from J, leaving 14 bases between. CDR3 region: CASSETRTDPYGYTF. The CDR3 nucleotides are TGTGCCAGCAGTGAAACTAGGACAGACCCCTATGGCTACACCTTC.